The rows below give T cell receptor beta chains drawn from one sample of a study of identical twins. TCRdb recomputed calls from the 5' RACE reads with MiXCR, one row per CDR3 protein. The repertoire holds some 900,000 distinct CDR3 sequences, with over 9% as singletons. The sample was also reused in another study, on yellow fever vaccine responses in identical twins.

Sequenced: PBMCs. The source is a woman in her late teens or twenties in good health. CDR3s include the opening cysteine and the closing phenylalanine or tryptophan. D genes are given only for firm matches. Size is omitted from some rows. Given values are once, few, many or a class for expanded clones.

CASSGDGYNEQFF,TGTGCCAGCAGTGGGGACGGGTACAATGAGCAGTTCTTC,NA,TRBV2,TRBJ2-1,few
CSVEGLQNPAYGYTF,TGCAGCGTCGAAGGCCTCCAGAATCCAGCTTATGGCTACACCTTC,NA,TRBV29-1,TRBJ1-2,NA
CAINGDENTGELFF,TGTGCCATCAACGGAGACGAGAACACCGGGGAGCTGTTTTTT,NA,TRBV10-3,TRBJ2-2,few
CSAEGTSGNTGELFF,TGCAGTGCCGAGGGGACTAGCGGGAACACCGGGGAGCTGTTTTTT,TRBD2,TRBV20-1,TRBJ2-2,NA
CARREGDTQYF,TGTGCCAGAAGGGAAGGTGATACGCAGTATTTT,NA,TRBV2,TRBJ2-3,few
CASSFGGTVNQPQHF,TGTGCCAGCAGTTTTGGCGGGACAGTCAATCAGCCCCAGCATTTT,TRBD1,TRBV12-3/TRBV12-4,TRBJ1-5,few
CASTEGPWETQYF,TGCGCCAGCACAGAAGGACCCTGGGAGACCCAGTACTTC,NA,TRBV10-2,TRBJ2-5,few
CASSDLESAGELFF,TGTGCCAGCAGCGACCTAGAGTCCGCCGGGGAGCTGTTTTTT,NA,TRBV7-9,TRBJ2-2,few
CSAAVFGTGITDTQYF,TGCAGTGCCGCCGTTTTTGGGACAGGGATCACAGATACGCAGTATTTT,TRBD1,TRBV20-1,TRBJ2-3,NA
CASSRRGGEQETQYF,TGTGCCAGCAGCCGCCGGGGAGGGGAACAAGAGACCCAGTACTTC,TRBD2,TRBV3-1,TRBJ2-5,NA
CSARNPGINEQFF,TGCAGTGCTAGGAACCCGGGGATCAATGAGCAGTTCTTC,NA,TRBV20-1,TRBJ2-1,few
CASSPLGSQETQYF,TGTGCCAGCTCACCACTTGGCAGCCAAGAGACCCAGTACTTC,NA,TRBV18,TRBJ2-5,few
CASSEGFGYTF,TGCGCCAGCAGCGAAGGGTTTGGCTACACCTTC,NA,TRBV5-1,TRBJ1-2,many
CSVDPGRKINTDTQYF,TGCAGCGTTGACCCGGGAAGAAAGATAAACACAGATACGCAGTATTTT,NA,TRBV29-1,TRBJ2-3,many
CASSRGLGSSTDTQYF,TGTGCCAGCAGTCGCGGTCTCGGGTCTAGCACAGATACGCAGTATTTT,NA,TRBV12-3/TRBV12-4,TRBJ2-3,many
CASGSSSTDTQYF,TGTGCCAGCGGCTCCTCTAGCACAGATACGCAGTATTTT,NA,TRBV27,TRBJ2-3,NA
CASSPQLAGSADTQYF,TGTGCCAGCAGTCCTCAACTAGCGGGGTCGGCAGATACGCAGTATTTT,TRBD2,TRBV6-4,TRBJ2-3,NA
CASSEAWGRGYNEQFF,TGTGCCAGCAGTGAAGCATGGGGGCGGGGGTACAATGAGCAGTTCTTC,NA,TRBV2,TRBJ2-1,NA
CATSDSTSGLGRTGELFF,TGTGCCACCAGTGACTCGACTAGTGGTCTGGGTCGGACCGGGGAGCTGTTTTTT,NA,TRBV24-1,TRBJ2-2,NA
CATSREVHRDQPQHF,TGTGCCACCAGCAGAGAGGTCCACAGGGACCAGCCCCAGCATTTT,NA,TRBV15,TRBJ1-5,few
CCAGLAGSTSSTDTQYF,TGCTGTGCGGGGCTAGCGGGGAGTACCTCTAGCACAGATACGCAGTATTTT,TRBD2,TRBV20-1,TRBJ2-3,NA
CATSDLEWGTDTQYF,TGTGCCACCAGTGATTTAGAGTGGGGCACAGATACGCAGTATTTT,NA,TRBV24-1,TRBJ2-3,NA
CASSSDRGRFNEQYF,TGTGCCAGCAGCTCAGACAGGGGGCGCTTCAACGAGCAGTACTTC,TRBD1,TRBV5-5,TRBJ2-7,NA
CASSPGGISYEQYF,TGTGCCAGCAGCCCTGGGGGGATCTCCTACGAGCAGTACTTC,NA,TRBV6-1,TRBJ2-7,NA
CASSSLAGGPDEQFF,TGTGCCAGCAGCTCCCTAGCGGGAGGGCCGGATGAGCAGTTCTTC,TRBD2,TRBV7-9,TRBJ2-1,NA
CASSIVSYGNQPQHF,TGTGCCAGTAGTATAGTCTCGTACGGCAATCAGCCCCAGCATTTT,NA,TRBV19,TRBJ1-5,NA
CASSSAGGFRETQYF,TGTGCCAGCAGCTCCGCAGGGGGCTTCCGAGAGACCCAGTACTTC,TRBD1,TRBV7-9,TRBJ2-5,NA
CASSTRGQGANYGYTF,TGTGCCAGCAGTACCCGGGGACAGGGCGCTAACTATGGCTACACCTTC,TRBD1,TRBV6-1,TRBJ1-2,NA
CASSQSRTSSGNTIYF,TGCGCCAGCAGCCAGTCACGGACCAGCTCGGGAAACACCATATATTTT,NA,TRBV4-1,TRBJ1-3,many
CASSQTGGISPLHF,TGTGCCAGCAGCCAGACAGGGGGTATCTCACCCCTCCACTTT,TRBD1,TRBV12-3/TRBV12-4,TRBJ1-6,many
CASSERRARGGFLPGELFF,TGTGCCAGCAGTGAAAGGAGGGCCAGGGGAGGATTTTTGCCCGGGGAGCTGTTTTTT,NA,TRBV6-1,TRBJ2-2,few
CSVLISGAGELFF,TGCAGCGTTTTAATCTCGGGTGCCGGGGAGCTGTTTTTT,NA,TRBV29-1,TRBJ2-2,NA
CAISALVPGGPTGELFF,TGTGCCATCAGTGCTCTAGTCCCGGGAGGGCCCACCGGGGAGCTGTTTTTT,TRBD2,TRBV10-3,TRBJ2-2,NA
CSAGDRNQPQHF,TGCAGTGCGGGGGACAGAAATCAGCCCCAGCATTTT,TRBD1,TRBV20-1,TRBJ1-5,few
CASSRGRGSYQPQHF,TGTGCCAGCAGTAGGGGGAGGGGAAGTTATCAGCCCCAGCATTTT,NA,TRBV28,TRBJ1-5,NA
CSARDSPTGGGMVGTDTQYF,TGCAGTGCTAGAGATTCTCCGACAGGGGGCGGAATGGTGGGGACAGATACGCAGTATTTT,TRBD1,TRBV20-1,TRBJ2-3,NA
CASSLLGGSSSYEQYF,TGCGCCAGCAGCTTGTTGGGCGGGAGCAGCTCCTACGAGCAGTACTTC,TRBD2,TRBV5-1,TRBJ2-7,many
CASSLDRAAYEQYF,TGCGCCAGCAGCTTGGACAGGGCGGCTTACGAGCAGTACTTC,NA,TRBV5-1,TRBJ2-7,many
CSVIETQYF,TGCAGCGTAATAGAGACCCAGTACTTC,NA,TRBV29-1,TRBJ2-5,NA
CATSSLPRGSPYNEQFF,TGTGCCACCAGCAGCCTCCCCAGGGGGTCACCGTACAATGAGCAGTTCTTC,TRBD1,TRBV15,TRBJ2-1,many
CASSSQGQGRTEAFF,TGTGCCAGCAGTTCCCAGGGACAGGGCCGCACTGAAGCTTTCTTT,TRBD1,TRBV27,TRBJ1-1,many
CASSSRRAADTQYF,TGTGCCAGCAGTTCAAGAAGGGCGGCAGATACGCAGTATTTT,NA,TRBV12-3/TRBV12-4,TRBJ2-3,many
CASSLGGRGDTQYF,TGTGCCAGCAGTTTGGGAGGGAGGGGAGATACGCAGTATTTT,TRBD2,TRBV12-3/TRBV12-4,TRBJ2-3,many
CASSLIGGNTGELFF,TGTGCCAGCAGCTTGATCGGCGGAAACACCGGGGAGCTGTTTTTT,NA,TRBV5-6,TRBJ2-2,few
CSARGYGGSPLQETQYF,TGCAGTGCTAGGGGGTATGGAGGAAGCCCTCTCCAAGAGACCCAGTACTTC,NA,TRBV20-1,TRBJ2-5,NA
CSAKLAGGEREFF,TGCAGTGCTAAACTAGCGGGAGGGGAGCGGGAGTTCTTC,TRBD2,TRBV20-1,TRBJ2-1,few
CASSQTWTGELFF,TGTGCCAGCAGTCAGACTTGGACCGGGGAGCTGTTTTTT,NA,TRBV2,TRBJ2-2,NA
CASSSKSGTGAGNTIYF,TGTGCCAGCAGCTCGAAGTCCGGGACAGGGGCCGGAAACACCATATATTTT,TRBD1,TRBV7-8,TRBJ1-3,few
CASSPWGRPYEQYF,TGTGCCAGCAGCCCCTGGGGACGACCCTACGAGCAGTACTTC,NA,TRBV14,TRBJ2-7,NA
CASSTISGTEYNEQFF,TGTGCCAGCAGTACCATTAGCGGTACGGAATACAATGAGCAGTTCTTC,NA,TRBV6-1,TRBJ2-1,NA
CASSRLLAGVTNTGELFF,TGCGCCAGCAGCCGACTCTTAGCGGGAGTGACGAACACCGGGGAGCTGTTTTTT,TRBD2,TRBV5-1,TRBJ2-2,many
CASSLVTLENTIYF,TGTGCCAGCAGTTTAGTAACTCTGGAAAACACCATATATTTT,NA,TRBV12-3/TRBV12-4,TRBJ1-3,few
CASSPADTGGRGETQYF,TGTGCCAGCTCACCAGCCGACACAGGGGGCCGGGGAGAGACCCAGTACTTC,TRBD1,TRBV18,TRBJ2-5,few
CASSQGLAGTGEQFF,TGTGCCAGCAGCCAAGGACTAGCGGGAACGGGTGAGCAGTTCTTC,TRBD2,TRBV3-1,TRBJ2-1,NA
CSARKEETQYF,TGCAGTGCTAGGAAAGAAGAGACCCAGTACTTC,NA,TRBV20-1,TRBJ2-5,NA